The next 20 T cell receptor beta chains were all read from a single sample in a study of blood T cell repertoires in COVID-19 (dated by TCRdb to 2020 to 2022). The library was generated by the immunoSEQ multiplex PCR assay. TCRdb mirrors the immuneACCESS table, restricted to in-frame sequences. Some clones are absent from its copies; in checked studies, under half trace to an unresolved V gene, and the reason for the others is unknown. The sample table shows about 96,000 clones, and about 88% are seen once. Around 16% of the sample is taken by the ten largest. Sequenced sample: peripheral blood. The receptors derive from a woman in her sixties with acute or convalescent COVID-19.

V gene TRBV5-1 combines with J gene TRBJ1-4, with D uncertain. The CDR3 runs 14 residues. Between the trimmed V and J ends, which lost 1 base and 6 bases, there was a span of 10 bases. The germline gives CDR1 SGHRS, CDR2 YFSETQ. The CDR3 DNA reads as TGCGCCAGCAGCTTGAGATCGTTAGATGAAAAACTGTTTTTT. Protein: CASSLRSLDEKLFF.

The rearrangement links TRBV7-9 to TRBJ2-1, with D maybe TRBD1 (6 bases). Trimming removed 2 bases at V and 0 bases at J, with 20 bases between. Germline CDR1 reads SEHNR; CDR2 reads FQNEAQ (reference sequence). The CDR3 runs to 19 residues. DNA of the CDR3: TGTGCCAGCAGCTTAAAATCGACGAGGGGGATCCTCTCCTACAATGAGCAGTTCTTC. This encodes CASSLKSTRGILSYNEQFF.

This clone came up once. The gene calls are TRBV6-2 or TRBV6-3 and TRBJ1-5; TRBD1 agrees at 9 bases. The germline gives CDR1 MNHEY, CDR2 SVGEGT. V trimming: 6 bases; J trimming: 4 bases; junction bases outside the gene matches: 7. This CDR3 contains 15 residues. The CDR3 spells CASSRGQGLNQPQHF. Here the CDR3 DNA reads TGTGCCAGCAGCCGCGGACAGGGGCTAAATCAGCCCCAGCATTTT.

The chain carries TRBV2 and TRBJ2-7; 10 nucleotides match TRBD2. Germline V CDR1 and CDR2: SNHLY, FYNNEI. The CDR3 has 14 amino acids. V was clipped by 2 bases and J by 3 bases; unmatched bases: 1. The CDR3 sequence: CASSEQRGGYEQYF. The CDR3 DNA follows: TGTGCCAGCAGTGAACAGCGGGGGGGCTACGAGCAGTACTTC.

This clone was seen a single time. This chain connects TRBV5-6 to TRBJ2-1, with TRBD1 identical over 7 bases. The CDR3 is 16 amino acids. The germline gives CDR1 SGHDT, CDR2 YYEEEE. Trimming at V came to 6 bases and at J to 3 bases, leaving 12 bases not matched to a gene. CDR3 coding DNA: TGTGCCAGCAATTTTCAGACAGGGTACGGCTACAATGAGCAGTTCTTC. Protein sequence: CASNFQTGYGYNEQFF.

The rearrangement joins TRBV24-1 to TRBJ1-1; unclear D gene. Trimming pared 6 bases from V and 2 bases from J, leaving 12 bases between. Germline V lookup: CDR1 KGHDR, CDR2 SFDVKD. This CDR3 is built from 14 residues. This chain's CDR3 is CATSFPRTNTEAFF. In nucleotides, the CDR3 is TGTGCCACCAGTTTCCCCCGCACAAACACTGAAGCTTTCTTT.

Only one count was recorded for this clone. The CDR3 DNA is TGCGCCAGCAGACCGGGACAGGGCACAGATACGCAGTATTTT. Translated: CASRPGQGTDTQYF. The genes are TRBV5-1 and TRBJ2-3; 8 positions agree with TRBD1. Germline-derived CDR1 and CDR2 are SGHRS and YFSETQ. The V gene end was trimmed by 5 bases and the J gene end by 1 base; junction bases not matched to a gene: 3. The CDR3 loop spans 14 amino acids. The full variable domain, in which reference TRBV5-1 and TRBJ2-3 provide the parts outside the CDR3, is KAGVTQTPRYLIKTRGQQVTLSCSPISGHRSVSWYQQTPGQGLQFLFEYFSETQRNKGNFPGRFSGRQFSNSRSEMNVSTLELGDSALYLCASRPGQGTDTQYFGPGTRLTVL.

The chain uses TRBV3-1 (or the pseudogene TRBV3-2) and TRBJ1-1, with D maybe TRBD1 (5 bases). The CDR3 runs 14 residues. Trimming removed 3 bases from V and 4 bases from J, with 12 bases in between. CDR1 and CDR2 (germline): LGHDT, YNNKEL (reference sequence). The CDR3 reads CASSQQGSVTEAFF. The CDR3 DNA follows: TGTGCCAGCAGCCAGCAGGGTTCGGTCACTGAAGCTTTCTTT.

The chain recombines TRBV28 with TRBJ1-2; D might be TRBD1 (5 bases). V lost 8 bases to trimming and J lost 2 bases, with 9 bases between them. Germline V gene data show CDR1 as MDHEN and CDR2 as SYDVKM. CDR3 length: 12 residues. CDR3 DNA: TGTGCCAGCTGGGGGGTCAACTATGGCTACACCTTC. This encodes CASWGVNYGYTF.

The chain joins TRBV19 to TRBJ2-5, with TRBD2 matching over 7 bases. V was pared by 3 bases and J by 5 bases, with 12 bases of the junction left unmatched. Germline V gene lookup returns CDR1 LNHDA and CDR2 SQIVND (reference sequence). The CDR3 has 16 residues. The CDR3 loop is CASSIGSAGVMETQYF. The CDR3 nucleotides are TGTGCCAGTAGTATTGGTTCGGCGGGGGTGATGGAGACCCAGTACTTC.

The rearrangement joins TRBV7-2 to TRBJ2-7, with 11 bases matching TRBD2. The CDR3 sequence is 15 residues long. V dropped 4 bases and J dropped 3; count of bases not matched to a gene: 5. Germline assignment: CDR1 SGHTA and CDR2 FQGNSA. The CDR3 protein is CASSSLAGGVYEQYF. The CDR3 DNA is TGTGCCAGCAGCTCGCTAGCGGGGGGAGTCTACGAGCAGTACTTC.

The chain uses TRBV5-4 and TRBJ1-6, with D perhaps TRBD1 (5 bases). Trimming stripped 2 bases from V and 8 bases from J, with 11 bases between. Per the germline V gene, CDR1 is SGHNT and CDR2 is YYREEE (reference sequence). The CDR3 runs to 14 residues. The CDR3 DNA sequence: TGTGCCAGCAGCTTTCAGGGCCGGGATTCACCCCTCCACTTT. Translation: CASSFQGRDSPLHF.

The chain recombines TRBV15 with TRBJ1-6, with a tentative D call TRBD1 (5 bases). Trimming pared 3 bases from V and 9 bases from J, leaving 9 bases between. The CDR3 has 13 residues. Germline V CDR1 and CDR2: LNHNV, YYDKDF (reference sequence). The CDR3 reads CATSSPGRSPLHF. CDR3 DNA: TGTGCCACCAGCAGTCCAGGGCGTTCACCCCTCCACTTT.

The J gene is TRBJ1-5, the V gene TRBV12-3 or TRBV12-4, with D possibly TRBD1 on 6 matching bases. The length of the CDR3 is 13 residues. V lost 9 bases, J lost 1 base, and 10 bases lay in between. CDR3 DNA: TGTGCCAGTACCGGACAGAGCAATCAGCCCCAGCATTTT. This gives the protein CASTGQSNQPQHF.

The gene calls are TRBV3-1 (or the pseudogene TRBV3-2) and TRBJ1-2; tentative D call: TRBD1 (6 bases). This CDR3 region has 13 residues. In germline, CDR1 is LGHDT, CDR2 YNNKEL (reference sequence). Trimming stripped 1 base from V and 6 bases from J, with 9 bases between. CDR3 loop: CASSQVQGDGYTF. CDR3 DNA sequence: TGTGCCAGCAGCCAAGTACAGGGAGATGGCTACACCTTC.

V is TRBV28 and J is TRBJ1-5, with TRBD1 identical over 8 bases. In germline, CDR1 is MDHEN, CDR2 SYDVKM. CDR3 length equals 15 residues. Germline trimming cut 3 bases from V and 5 bases from J; bases unmatched to any gene: 6. CDR3 nucleotides: TGTGCCAGCAGTTTGCTTGGACAGGGCTATCAGCCCCAGCATTTT. Protein product: CASSLLGQGYQPQHF.

The gene calls are TRBV15 and TRBJ2-4; possible D gene TRBD1, 7 bases. Trimming cost V 1 base and J 1 base, with 14 bases left between them. This CDR3 has 17 residues. From germline, CDR1 is LNHNV and CDR2 YYDKDF (reference sequence). DNA for the CDR3: TGTGCCACCAGCAGAGCGGACAGGAGGGGGGCCAAAAACATTCAGTACTTC. Its protein is CATSRADRRGAKNIQYF. The complete variable domain, with remaining parts taken from reference TRBV15 and TRBJ2-4, reads DAMVIQNPRYQVTQFGKPVTLSCSQTLNHNVMYWYQQKSSQAPKLLFHYYDKDFNNEADTPDNFQSRRPNTSFCFLDIRSPGLGDTAMYLCATSRADRRGAKNIQYFGAGTRLSVL.

The chain carries TRBV2 and TRBJ1-1; 7 bases are shared with TRBD1. The CDR3 length is 15 residues. Germline loops: CDR1 SNHLY, CDR2 FYNNEI. The V and J ends lost 6 bases and 7 bases, in that order; junction bases with no gene match: 14. Written as DNA, the CDR3 is TGTGCCAGCAGCGTGAACAGGGGATCCCTAGGTGAAGCTTTCTTT. It translates to CASSVNRGSLGEAFF.

The chain has TRBV19 and TRBJ1-2; 8 bases are shared with TRBD1. Germline V gene sequence: CDR1 LNHDA, CDR2 SQIVND (reference sequence). V was pared by 6 bases and J by 4 bases, with 7 bases of the junction left unmatched. CDR3 length: 14 residues. CDR3 coding DNA: TGTGCCAGTAGCCCGACAGGGGAAACCTATGGCTACACCTTC. Translating gives CASSPTGETYGYTF.

The chain uses TRBV6-5 and TRBJ2-5, with D possibly being TRBD1 (7 bases). Trimming stripped 6 bases from V and 0 bases from J, with 11 bases between. Per germline, CDR1 MNHEY and CDR2 SVGAGI. CDR3 length: 14 amino acids. CDR3 amino acids: CASSQGGYQETQYF. In nucleotides, the CDR3 is TGTGCCAGCAGCCAGGGGGGATACCAAGAGACCCAGTACTTC.